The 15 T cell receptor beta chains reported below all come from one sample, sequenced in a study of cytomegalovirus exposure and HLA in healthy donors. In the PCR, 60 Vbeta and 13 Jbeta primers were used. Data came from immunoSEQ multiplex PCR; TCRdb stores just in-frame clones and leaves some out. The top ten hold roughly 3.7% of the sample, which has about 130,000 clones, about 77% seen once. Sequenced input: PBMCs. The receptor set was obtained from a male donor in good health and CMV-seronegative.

CDR3 coding DNA: TGTGCCTGGAGTGGGCAGGGGAACACTGAAGCTTTCTTT. Translated, it gives CAWSGQGNTEAFF. The chain is built from TRBV30 and TRBJ1-1; a weak D match, TRBD1 (5 bases). V was clipped by 1 base and J by 1 base, with 7 bases between them. There are 13 residues in the CDR3. CDR1 is GTSNPN and CDR2 is SVGIG in the germline V gene (reference sequence).

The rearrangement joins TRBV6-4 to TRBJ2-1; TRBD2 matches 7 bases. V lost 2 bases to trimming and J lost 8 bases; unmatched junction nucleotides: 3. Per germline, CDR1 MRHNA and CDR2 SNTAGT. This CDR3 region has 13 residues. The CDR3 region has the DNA TGTGCCAGCAGTGACGTAGCGGGCGATGAGCAGTTCTTC. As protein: CASSDVAGDEQFF.

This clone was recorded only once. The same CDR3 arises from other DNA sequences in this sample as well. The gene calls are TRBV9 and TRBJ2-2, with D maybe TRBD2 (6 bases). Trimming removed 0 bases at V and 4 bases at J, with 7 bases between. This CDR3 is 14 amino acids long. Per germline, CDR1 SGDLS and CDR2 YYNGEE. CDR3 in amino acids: CASSVVAATGELFF. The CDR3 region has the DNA TGTGCCAGCAGCGTAGTAGCGGCCACCGGGGAGCTGTTTTTT.

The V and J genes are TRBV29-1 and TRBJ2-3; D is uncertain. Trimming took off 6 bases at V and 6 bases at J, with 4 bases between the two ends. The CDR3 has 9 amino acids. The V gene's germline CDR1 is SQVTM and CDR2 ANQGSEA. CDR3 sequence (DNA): TGCAGCGTCCGGGATACGCAGTATTTT. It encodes CSVRDTQYF.

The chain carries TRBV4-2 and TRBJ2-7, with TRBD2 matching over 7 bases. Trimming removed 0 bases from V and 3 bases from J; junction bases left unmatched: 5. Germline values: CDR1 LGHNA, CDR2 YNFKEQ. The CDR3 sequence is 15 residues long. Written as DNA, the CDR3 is TGTGCCAGCAGCCAAGATTACGGCGGGAGCTACGAGCAGTACTTC. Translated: CASSQDYGGSYEQYF.

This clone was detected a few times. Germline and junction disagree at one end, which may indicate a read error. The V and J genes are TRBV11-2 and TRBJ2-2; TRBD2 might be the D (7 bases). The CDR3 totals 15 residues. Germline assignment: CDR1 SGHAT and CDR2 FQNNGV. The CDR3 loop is CASTDRGANSGELFF. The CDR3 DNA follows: TGTGCCAGCACCGACCGGGGGGCGAACTCCGGGGAGCTGTTTTTT.

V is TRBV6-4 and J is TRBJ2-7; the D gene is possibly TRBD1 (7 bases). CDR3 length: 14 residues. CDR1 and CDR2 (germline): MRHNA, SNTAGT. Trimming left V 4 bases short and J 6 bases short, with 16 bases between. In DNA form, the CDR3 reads TGTGCCAGCAGTGGCGGGACAGAGGGGCTCGAGCAGTACTTC. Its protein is CASSGGTEGLEQYF.

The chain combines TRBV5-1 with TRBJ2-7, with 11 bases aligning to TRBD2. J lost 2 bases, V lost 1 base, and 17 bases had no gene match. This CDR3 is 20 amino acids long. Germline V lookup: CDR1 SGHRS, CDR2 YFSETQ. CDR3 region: CASSLCPGDRDSGRAYEQYF. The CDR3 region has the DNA TGCGCCAGCAGCTTGTGTCCTGGAGACAGGGATAGCGGGAGGGCCTACGAGCAGTACTTC. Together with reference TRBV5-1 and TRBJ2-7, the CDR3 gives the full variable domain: KAGVTQTPRYLIKTRGQQVTLSCSPISGHRSVSWYQQTPGQGLQFLFEYFSETQRNKGNFPGRFSGRQFSNSRSEMNVSTLELGDSALYLCASSLCPGDRDSGRAYEQYFGPGTRLTVT.

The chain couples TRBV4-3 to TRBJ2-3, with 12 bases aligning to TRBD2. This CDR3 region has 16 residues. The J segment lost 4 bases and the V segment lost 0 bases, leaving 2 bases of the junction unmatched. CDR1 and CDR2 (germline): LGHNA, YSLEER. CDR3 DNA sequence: TGCGCCAGCAGCCAAGATCTAGCGGGGGGGCCAGATACGCAGTATTTT. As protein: CASSQDLAGGPDTQYF.

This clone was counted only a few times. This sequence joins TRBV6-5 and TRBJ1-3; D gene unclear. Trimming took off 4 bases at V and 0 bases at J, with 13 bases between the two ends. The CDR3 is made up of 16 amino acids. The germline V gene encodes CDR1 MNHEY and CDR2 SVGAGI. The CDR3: CASSLGTSGSGNTIYF. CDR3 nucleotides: TGTGCCAGCAGTTTGGGTACGTCGGGCTCTGGAAACACCATATATTTT.

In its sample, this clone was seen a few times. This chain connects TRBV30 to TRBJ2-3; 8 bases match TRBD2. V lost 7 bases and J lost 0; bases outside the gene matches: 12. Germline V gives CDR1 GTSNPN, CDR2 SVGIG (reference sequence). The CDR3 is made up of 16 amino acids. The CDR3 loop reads CAFKGRGRTSTDTQYF. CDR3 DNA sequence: TGTGCCTTTAAAGGGCGCGGGAGGACTAGCACAGATACGCAGTATTTT.

CDR3 amino acids: CASSQGGEYNSPLHF. The CDR3 DNA is TGTGCCAGCAGCCAAGGGGGAGAATATAATTCACCCCTCCACTTT. The chain employs TRBV7-9 and TRBJ1-6; D is possibly TRBD1 (6 bases). CDR1 and CDR2 (germline): SEHNR, FQNEAQ (reference sequence). Trimming took 5 bases from V and 4 from J, leaving 12 bases between them. This CDR3 comprises 15 residues.

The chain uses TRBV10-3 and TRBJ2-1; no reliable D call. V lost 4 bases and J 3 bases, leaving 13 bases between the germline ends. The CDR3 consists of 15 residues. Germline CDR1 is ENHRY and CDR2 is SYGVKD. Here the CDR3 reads CAISGGVDFYNEQFF. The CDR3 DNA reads TGTGCCATCAGTGGCGGCGTAGACTTCTACAATGAGCAGTTCTTC.

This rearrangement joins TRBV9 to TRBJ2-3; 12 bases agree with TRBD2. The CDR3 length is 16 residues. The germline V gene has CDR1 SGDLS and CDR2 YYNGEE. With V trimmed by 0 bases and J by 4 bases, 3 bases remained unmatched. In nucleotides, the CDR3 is TGTGCCAGCAGCGTAGTAGCTAGCGGGAGGGCAGATACGCAGTATTTT. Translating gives CASSVVASGRADTQYF.

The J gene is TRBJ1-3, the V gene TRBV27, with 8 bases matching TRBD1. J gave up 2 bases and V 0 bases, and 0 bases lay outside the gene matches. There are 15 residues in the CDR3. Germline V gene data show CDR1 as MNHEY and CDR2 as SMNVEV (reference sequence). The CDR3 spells CASSLSTGAGNTIYF. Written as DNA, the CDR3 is TGTGCCAGCAGTTTATCGACAGGGGCTGGAAACACCATATATTTT.